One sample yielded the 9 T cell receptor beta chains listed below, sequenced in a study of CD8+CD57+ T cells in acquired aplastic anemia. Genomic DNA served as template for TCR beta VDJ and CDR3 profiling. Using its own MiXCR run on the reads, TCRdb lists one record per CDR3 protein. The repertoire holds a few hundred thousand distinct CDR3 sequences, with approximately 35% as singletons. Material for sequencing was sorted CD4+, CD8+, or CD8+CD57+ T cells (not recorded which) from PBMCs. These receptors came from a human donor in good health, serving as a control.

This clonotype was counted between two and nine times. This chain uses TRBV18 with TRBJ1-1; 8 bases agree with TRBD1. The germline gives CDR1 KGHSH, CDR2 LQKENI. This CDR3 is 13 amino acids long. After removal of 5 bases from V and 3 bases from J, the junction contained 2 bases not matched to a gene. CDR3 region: CASSVGQDTEAFF. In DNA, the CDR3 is TGTGCCAGCTCAGTGGGACAGGACACTGAAGCTTTCTTT.

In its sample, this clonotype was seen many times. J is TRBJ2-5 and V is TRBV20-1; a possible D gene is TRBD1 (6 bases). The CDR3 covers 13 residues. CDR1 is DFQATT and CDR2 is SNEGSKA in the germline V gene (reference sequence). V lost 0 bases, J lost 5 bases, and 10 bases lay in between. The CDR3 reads CSARDLGQETQYF. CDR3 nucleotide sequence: TGCAGTGCTAGAGATCTAGGACAGGAGACCCAGTACTTC.

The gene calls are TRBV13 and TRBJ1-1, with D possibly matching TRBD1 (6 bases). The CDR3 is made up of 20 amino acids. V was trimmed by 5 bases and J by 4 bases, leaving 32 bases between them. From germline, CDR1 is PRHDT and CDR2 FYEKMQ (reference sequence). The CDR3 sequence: CASSRTDPRGGWRLGTEAFF. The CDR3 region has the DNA TGTGCCAGCAGCCGGACCGACCCCAGGGGCGGGTGGCGGTTGGGCACTGAAGCTTTCTTT.

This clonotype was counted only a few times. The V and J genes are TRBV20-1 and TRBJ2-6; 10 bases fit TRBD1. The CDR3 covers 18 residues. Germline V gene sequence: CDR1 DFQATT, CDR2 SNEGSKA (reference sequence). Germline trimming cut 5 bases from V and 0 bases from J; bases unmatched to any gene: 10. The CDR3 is CSAPRRDRGHSGANVLTF. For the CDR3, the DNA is TGCAGTGCTCCCCGACGGGACAGGGGACACTCTGGGGCCAACGTCCTGACTTTC.

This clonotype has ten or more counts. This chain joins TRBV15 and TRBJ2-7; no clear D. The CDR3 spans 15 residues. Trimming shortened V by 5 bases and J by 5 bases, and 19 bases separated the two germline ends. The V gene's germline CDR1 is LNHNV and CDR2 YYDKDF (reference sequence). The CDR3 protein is CATSPTPGPVDEQYF. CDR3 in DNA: TGTGCCACCAGCCCAACGCCGGGCCCGGTGGACGAGCAGTACTTC.

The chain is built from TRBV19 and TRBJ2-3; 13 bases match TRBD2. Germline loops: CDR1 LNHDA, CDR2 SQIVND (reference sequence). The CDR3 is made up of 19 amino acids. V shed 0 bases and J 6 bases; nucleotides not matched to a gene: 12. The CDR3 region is CASSIDPLELAGGPDTQYF. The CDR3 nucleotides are TGTGCCAGTAGTATAGATCCCCTCGAACTAGCGGGGGGGCCGGATACGCAGTATTTT.

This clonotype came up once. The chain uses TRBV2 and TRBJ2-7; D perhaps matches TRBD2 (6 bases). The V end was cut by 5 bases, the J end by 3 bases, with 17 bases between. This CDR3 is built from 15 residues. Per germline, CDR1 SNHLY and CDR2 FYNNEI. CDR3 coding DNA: TGTGCCAGCAGTTATAGCGCTCAGGGAGGCTACGAGCAGTACTTC. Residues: CASSYSAQGGYEQYF.

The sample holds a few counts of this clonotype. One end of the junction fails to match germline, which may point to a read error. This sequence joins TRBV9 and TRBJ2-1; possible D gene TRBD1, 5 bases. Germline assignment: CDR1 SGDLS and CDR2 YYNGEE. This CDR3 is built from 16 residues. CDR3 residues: CASSDILDTSYDEQFF. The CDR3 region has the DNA TGTGCCAGCAGTGACATTTTGGACACAAGCTACGATGAGCAGTTCTTC.

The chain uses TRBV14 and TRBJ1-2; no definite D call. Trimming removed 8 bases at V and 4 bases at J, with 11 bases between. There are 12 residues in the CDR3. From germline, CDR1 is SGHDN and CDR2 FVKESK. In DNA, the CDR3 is TGTGCCAGCTTACCGGAGGTCTATGGCTACACCTTC. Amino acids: CASLPEVYGYTF.